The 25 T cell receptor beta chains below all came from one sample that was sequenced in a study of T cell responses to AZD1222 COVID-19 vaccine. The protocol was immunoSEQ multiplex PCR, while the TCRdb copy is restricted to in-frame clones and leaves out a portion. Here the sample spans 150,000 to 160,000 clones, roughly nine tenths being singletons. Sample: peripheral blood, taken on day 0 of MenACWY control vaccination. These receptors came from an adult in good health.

The chain's CDR3 is CASSQGLRPFF. DNA of the CDR3: TGCGCCAGCAGCCAAGGCCTCCGACCTTTCTTT. This chain uses TRBV4-1 with TRBJ1-1; D is unclear. The CDR3 contains 11 residues. Deletions cut 1 base from V and 12 bases from J, with 9 bases between. CDR1 is MGHRA and CDR2 is YSYEKL in the germline V gene.

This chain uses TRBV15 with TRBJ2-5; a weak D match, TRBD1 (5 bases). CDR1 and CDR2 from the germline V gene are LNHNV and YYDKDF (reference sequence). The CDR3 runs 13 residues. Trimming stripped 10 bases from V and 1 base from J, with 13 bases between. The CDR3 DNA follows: TGTGCCATCGGGCGACAGTCCCAAGAGACCCAGTACTTC. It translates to CAIGRQSQETQYF.

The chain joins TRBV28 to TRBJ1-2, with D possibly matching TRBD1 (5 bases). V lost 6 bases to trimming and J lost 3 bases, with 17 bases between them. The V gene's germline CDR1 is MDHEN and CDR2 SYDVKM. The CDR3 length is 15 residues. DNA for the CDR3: TGTGCCAGCAGCCTAGACAGCCCGGTCTACTATGGCTACACCTTC. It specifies CASSLDSPVYYGYTF.

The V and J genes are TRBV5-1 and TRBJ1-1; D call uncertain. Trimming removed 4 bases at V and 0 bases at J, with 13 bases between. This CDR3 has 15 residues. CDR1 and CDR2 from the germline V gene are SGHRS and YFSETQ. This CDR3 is CASSRTEPMNTEAFF. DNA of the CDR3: TGCGCCAGCAGCCGGACGGAGCCCATGAACACTGAAGCTTTCTTT.

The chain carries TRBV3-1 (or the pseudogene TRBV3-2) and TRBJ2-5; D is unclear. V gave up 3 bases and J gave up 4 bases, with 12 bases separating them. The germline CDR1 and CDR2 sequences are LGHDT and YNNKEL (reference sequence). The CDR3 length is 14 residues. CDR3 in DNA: TGTGCCAGCAGCCATCTTGGCCAGTCAGAGACCCAGTACTTC. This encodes CASSHLGQSETQYF.

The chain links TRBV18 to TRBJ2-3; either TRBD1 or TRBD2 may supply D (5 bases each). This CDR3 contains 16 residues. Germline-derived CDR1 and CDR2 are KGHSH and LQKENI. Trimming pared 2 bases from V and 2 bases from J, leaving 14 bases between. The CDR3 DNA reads TGTGCCAGCTCACCAGCCGACGGGGCCCTCACAGATACGCAGTATTTT. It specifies CASSPADGALTDTQYF.

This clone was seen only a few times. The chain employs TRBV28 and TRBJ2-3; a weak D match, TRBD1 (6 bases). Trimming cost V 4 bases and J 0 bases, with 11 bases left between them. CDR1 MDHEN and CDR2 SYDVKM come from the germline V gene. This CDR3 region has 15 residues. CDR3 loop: CASSSWTESTDTQYF. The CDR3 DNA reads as TGTGCCAGCAGTTCCTGGACAGAGAGCACAGATACGCAGTATTTT.

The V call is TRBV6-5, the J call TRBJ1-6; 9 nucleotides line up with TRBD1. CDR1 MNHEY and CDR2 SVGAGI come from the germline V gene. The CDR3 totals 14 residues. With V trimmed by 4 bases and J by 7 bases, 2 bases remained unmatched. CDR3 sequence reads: CASSWDRDNSPLHF. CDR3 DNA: TGTGCCAGCAGTTGGGACAGGGACAATTCACCCCTCCACTTT.

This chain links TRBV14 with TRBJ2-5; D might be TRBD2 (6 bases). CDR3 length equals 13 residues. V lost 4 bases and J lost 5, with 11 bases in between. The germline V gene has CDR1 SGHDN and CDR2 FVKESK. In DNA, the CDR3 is TGTGCCAGCAGCCGGCGGGAATGGGAGACCCAGTACTTC. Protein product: CASSRREWETQYF. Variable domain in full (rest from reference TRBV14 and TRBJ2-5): EAGVTQFPSHSVIEKGQTVTLRCDPISGHDNLYWYRRVMGKEIKFLLHFVKESKQDESGMPNNRFLAERTGGTYSTLKVQPAELEDSGVYFCASSRREWETQYFGPGTRLLVL.

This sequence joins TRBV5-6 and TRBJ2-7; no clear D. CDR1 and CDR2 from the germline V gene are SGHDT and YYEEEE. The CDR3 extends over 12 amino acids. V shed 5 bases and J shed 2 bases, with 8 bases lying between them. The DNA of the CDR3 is TGTGCCAGCAGTCGGTGGGCCTACGAGCAGTACTTC. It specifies CASSRWAYEQYF.

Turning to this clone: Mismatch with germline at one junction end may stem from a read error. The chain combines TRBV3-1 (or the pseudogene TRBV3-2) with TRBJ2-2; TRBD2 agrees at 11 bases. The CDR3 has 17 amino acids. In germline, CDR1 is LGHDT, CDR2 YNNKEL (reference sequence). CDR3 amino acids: CASTQLSGRASSGELFF. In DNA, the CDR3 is TGTGCCAGCACCCAACTTAGCGGGAGGGCCTCGAGCGGGGAGCTGTTTTTT.

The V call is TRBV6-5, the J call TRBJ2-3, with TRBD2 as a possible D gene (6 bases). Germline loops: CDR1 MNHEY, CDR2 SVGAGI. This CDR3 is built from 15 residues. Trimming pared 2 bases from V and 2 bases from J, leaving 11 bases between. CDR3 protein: CASSYGRGITDTQYF. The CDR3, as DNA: TGTGCCAGCAGTTACGGGCGGGGCATCACAGATACGCAGTATTTT.

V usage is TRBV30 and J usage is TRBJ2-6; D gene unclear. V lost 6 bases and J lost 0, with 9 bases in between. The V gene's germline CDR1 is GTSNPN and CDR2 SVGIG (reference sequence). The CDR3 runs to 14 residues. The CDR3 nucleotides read TGTGCCTGTACTTCGGGCTCTGGGGCCAACGTCCTGACTTTC. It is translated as CACTSGSGANVLTF.

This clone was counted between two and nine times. The CDR3 is CASSYSGRGRESEQFF. DNA of the CDR3: TGTGCCAGCAGTTACAGCGGGAGAGGTCGTGAAAGTGAGCAGTTCTTC. This chain links TRBV6-5 with TRBJ2-1; 8 bases align to TRBD2. CDR1 is MNHEY and CDR2 is SVGAGI in the germline V gene. The CDR3 has 16 residues. The J segment lost 9 bases and the V segment lost 2 bases, leaving 12 bases of the junction unmatched.

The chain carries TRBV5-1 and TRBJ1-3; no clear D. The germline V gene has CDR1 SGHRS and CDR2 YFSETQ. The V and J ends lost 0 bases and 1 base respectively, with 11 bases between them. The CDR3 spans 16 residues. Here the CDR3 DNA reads TGCGCCAGCAGCTTGGATCTATGGGGTTCTGGAAACACCATATATTTT. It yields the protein CASSLDLWGSGNTIYF. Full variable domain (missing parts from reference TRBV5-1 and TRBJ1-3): KAGVTQTPRYLIKTRGQQVTLSCSPISGHRSVSWYQQTPGQGLQFLFEYFSETQRNKGNFPGRFSGRQFSNSRSEMNVSTLELGDSALYLCASSLDLWGSGNTIYFGEGSWLTVV.

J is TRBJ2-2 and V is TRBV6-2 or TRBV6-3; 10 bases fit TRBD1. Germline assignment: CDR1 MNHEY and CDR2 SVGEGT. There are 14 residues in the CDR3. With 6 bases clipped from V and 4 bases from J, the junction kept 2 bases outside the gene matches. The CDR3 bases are TGTGCCAGCAGCTGGACAGGGGGCACCGGGGAGCTGTTTTTT. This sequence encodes CASSWTGGTGELFF.

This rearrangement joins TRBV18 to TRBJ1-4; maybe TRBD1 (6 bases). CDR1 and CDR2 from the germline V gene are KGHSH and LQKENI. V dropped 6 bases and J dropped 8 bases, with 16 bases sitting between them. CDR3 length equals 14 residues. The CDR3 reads CASSPPQGWEKLFF. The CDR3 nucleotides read TGTGCCAGCTCCCCCCCTCAGGGGTGGGAAAAACTGTTTTTT.

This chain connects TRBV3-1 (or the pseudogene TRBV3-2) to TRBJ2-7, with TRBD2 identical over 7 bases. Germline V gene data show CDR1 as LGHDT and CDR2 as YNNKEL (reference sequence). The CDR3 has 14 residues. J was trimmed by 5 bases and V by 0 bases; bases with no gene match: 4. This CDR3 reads CASSQERESHEQYF. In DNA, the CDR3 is TGTGCCAGCAGCCAAGAGCGGGAGTCCCACGAGCAGTACTTC.

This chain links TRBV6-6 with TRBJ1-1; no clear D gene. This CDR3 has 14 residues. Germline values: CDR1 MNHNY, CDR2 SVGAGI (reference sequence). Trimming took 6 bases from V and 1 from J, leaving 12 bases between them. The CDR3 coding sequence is TGTGCCAGCAGCTTAACCCGGACGAACACTGAAGCTTTCTTT. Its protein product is CASSLTRTNTEAFF.

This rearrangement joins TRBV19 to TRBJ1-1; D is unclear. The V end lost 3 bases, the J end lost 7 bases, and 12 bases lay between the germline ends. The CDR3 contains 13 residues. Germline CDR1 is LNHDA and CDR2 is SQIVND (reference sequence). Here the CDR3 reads CASSIARAHEAFF. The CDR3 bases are TGTGCCAGTAGTATCGCCCGGGCCCATGAAGCTTTCTTT.

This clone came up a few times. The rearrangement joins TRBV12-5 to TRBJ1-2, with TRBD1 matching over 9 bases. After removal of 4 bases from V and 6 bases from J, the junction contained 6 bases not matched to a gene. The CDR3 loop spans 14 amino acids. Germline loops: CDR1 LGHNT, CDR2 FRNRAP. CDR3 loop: CASGWTGVIDGYTF. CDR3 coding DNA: TGTGCTAGTGGTTGGACAGGGGTAATCGATGGCTACACCTTC. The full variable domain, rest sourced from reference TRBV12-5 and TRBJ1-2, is DARVTQTPRHKVTEMGQEVTMRCQPILGHNTVFWYRQTMMQGLELLAYFRNRAPLDDSGMPKDRFSAEMPDATLATLKIQPSEPRDSAVYFCASGWTGVIDGYTFGSGTRLTVV.

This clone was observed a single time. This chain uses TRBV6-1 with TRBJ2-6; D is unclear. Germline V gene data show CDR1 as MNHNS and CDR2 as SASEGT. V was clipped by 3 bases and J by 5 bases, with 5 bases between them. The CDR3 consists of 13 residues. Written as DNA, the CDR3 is TGTGCCAGCAGTGATGGCAGGGCCAACGTCCTGACTTTC. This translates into CASSDGRANVLTF.

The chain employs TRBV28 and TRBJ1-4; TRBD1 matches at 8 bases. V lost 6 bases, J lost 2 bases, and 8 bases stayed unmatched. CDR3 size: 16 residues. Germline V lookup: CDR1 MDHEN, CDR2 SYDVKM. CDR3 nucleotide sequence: TGTGCCAGCAGAGTAGACAGGGGCTGGACTAATGAAAAACTGTTTTTT. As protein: CASRVDRGWTNEKLFF.

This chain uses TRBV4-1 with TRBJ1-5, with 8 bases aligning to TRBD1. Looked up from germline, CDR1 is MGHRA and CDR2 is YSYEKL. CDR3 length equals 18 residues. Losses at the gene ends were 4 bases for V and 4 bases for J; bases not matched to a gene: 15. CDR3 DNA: TGCGCCAGCAGCCTGTCGACAGGGGTAGGGGATCGGAATCAGCCCCAGCATTTT. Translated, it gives CASSLSTGVGDRNQPQHF.

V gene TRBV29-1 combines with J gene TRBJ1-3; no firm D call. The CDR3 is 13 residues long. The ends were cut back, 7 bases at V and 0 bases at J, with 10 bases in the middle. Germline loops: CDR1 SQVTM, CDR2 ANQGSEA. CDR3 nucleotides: TGCAGCGCCGCGGTAAACTCTGGAAACACCATATATTTT. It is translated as CSAAVNSGNTIYF.